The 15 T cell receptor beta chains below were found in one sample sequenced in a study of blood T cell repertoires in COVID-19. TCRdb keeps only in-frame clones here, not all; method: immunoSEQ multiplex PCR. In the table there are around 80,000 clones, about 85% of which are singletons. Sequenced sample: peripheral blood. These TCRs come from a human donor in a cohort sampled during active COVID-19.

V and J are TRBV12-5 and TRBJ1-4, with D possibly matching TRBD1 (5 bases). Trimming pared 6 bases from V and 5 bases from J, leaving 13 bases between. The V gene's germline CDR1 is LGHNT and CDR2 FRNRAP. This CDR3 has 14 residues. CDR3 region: CASGPGSGNEKLFF. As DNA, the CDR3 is TGTGCTAGTGGCCCAGGGTCAGGGAATGAAAAACTGTTTTTT.

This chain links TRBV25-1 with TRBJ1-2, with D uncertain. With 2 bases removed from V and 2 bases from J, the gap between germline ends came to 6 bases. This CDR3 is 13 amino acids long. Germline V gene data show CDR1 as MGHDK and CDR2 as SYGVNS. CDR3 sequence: CASSEQKNYGYTF. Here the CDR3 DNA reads TGTGCCAGCAGTGAACAGAAAAACTATGGCTACACCTTC.

The CDR3 DNA is TGTGCCATCAGTGAGCGGGCAGGGAGGGATGGCTACACCTTC. This translates into CAISERAGRDGYTF. The V call is TRBV10-3, the J call TRBJ1-2; D may be TRBD1 (5 bases). Germline V gives CDR1 ENHRY, CDR2 SYGVKD. This CDR3 is built from 14 residues. The V and J ends lost 2 bases and 6 bases respectively, with 13 bases between them.

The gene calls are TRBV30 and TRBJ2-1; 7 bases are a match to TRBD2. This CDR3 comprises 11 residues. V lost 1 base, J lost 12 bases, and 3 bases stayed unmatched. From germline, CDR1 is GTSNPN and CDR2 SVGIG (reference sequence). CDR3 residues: CAWSAREGQFF. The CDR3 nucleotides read TGTGCCTGGAGTGCGAGGGAGGGGCAGTTCTTC.

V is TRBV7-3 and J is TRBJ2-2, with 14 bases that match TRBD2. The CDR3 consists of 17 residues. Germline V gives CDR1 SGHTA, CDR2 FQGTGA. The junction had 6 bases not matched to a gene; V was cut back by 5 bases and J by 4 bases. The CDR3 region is CASSPTSGRAVTGELFF. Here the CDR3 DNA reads TGTGCCAGCAGCCCGACTAGCGGGAGGGCCGTCACCGGGGAGCTGTTTTTT. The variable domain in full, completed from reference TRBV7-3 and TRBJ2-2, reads GAGVSQTPSNKVTEKGKYVELRCDPISGHTALYWYRQSLGQGPEFLIYFQGTGAADDSGLPNDRFFAVRPEGSVSTLKIQRTERGDSAVYLCASSPTSGRAVTGELFFGEGSRLTVL.

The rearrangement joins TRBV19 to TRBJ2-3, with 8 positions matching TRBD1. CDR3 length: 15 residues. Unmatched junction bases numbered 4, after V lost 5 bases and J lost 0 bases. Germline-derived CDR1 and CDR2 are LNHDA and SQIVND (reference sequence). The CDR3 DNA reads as TGTGCCAGTAGTCTCCGGACAGGGAGCACAGATACGCAGTATTTT. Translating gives CASSLRTGSTDTQYF.

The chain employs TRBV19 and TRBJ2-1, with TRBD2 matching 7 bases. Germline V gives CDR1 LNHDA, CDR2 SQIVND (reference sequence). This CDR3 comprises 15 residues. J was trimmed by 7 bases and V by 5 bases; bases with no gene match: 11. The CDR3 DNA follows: TGTGCCAGTAGTTACCGTCCGGGAGGAGAAAATGAGCAGTTCTTC. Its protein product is CASSYRPGGENEQFF.

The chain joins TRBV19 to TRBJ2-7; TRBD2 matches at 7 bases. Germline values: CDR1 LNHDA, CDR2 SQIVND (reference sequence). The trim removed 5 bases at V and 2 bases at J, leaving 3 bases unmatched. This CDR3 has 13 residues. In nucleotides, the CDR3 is TGTGCCAGTAGTCAGGCGGGGGCCTACGAGCAGTACTTC. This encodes CASSQAGAYEQYF.

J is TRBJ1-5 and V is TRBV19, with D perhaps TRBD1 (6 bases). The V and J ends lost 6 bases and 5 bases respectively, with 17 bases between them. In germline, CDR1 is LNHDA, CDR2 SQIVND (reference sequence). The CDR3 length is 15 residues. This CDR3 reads CASRRAGAKDQPQHF. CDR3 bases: TGTGCCAGTAGGAGGGCGGGGGCGAAGGATCAGCCCCAGCATTTT.

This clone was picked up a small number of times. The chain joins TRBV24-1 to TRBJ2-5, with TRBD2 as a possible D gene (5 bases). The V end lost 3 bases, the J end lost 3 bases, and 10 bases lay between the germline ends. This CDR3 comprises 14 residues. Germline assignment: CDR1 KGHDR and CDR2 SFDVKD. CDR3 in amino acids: CATSDATREETQYF. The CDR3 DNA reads TGTGCCACCAGTGATGCCACTAGGGAAGAGACCCAGTACTTC.

DNA of the CDR3: TGTGCCAGTAGTATAAATCGGGCTAGCGGGAGGGCCGACACCGGGGAGCTGTTTTTT. This codes for CASSINRASGRADTGELFF. The chain is built from TRBV19 and TRBJ2-2, with 12 bases that match TRBD2. The trim removed 2 bases at V and 3 bases at J, leaving 10 bases unmatched. The CDR3 contains 19 residues. The germline V gene encodes CDR1 LNHDA and CDR2 SQIVND (reference sequence).

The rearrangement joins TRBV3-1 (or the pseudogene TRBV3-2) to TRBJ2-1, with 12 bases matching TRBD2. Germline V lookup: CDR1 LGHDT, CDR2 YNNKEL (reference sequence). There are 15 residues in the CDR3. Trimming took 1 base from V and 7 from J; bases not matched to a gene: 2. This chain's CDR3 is CASSQVGLAGNEQFF. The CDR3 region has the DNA TGTGCCAGCAGCCAAGTTGGACTAGCGGGGAATGAGCAGTTCTTC.

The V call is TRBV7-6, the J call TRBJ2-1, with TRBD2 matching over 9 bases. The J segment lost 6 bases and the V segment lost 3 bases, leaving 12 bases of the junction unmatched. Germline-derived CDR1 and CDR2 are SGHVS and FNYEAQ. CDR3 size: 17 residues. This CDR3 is CASSLERGGRGRNEQFF. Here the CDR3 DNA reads TGTGCCAGCAGCTTGGAAAGGGGCGGGAGGGGGCGCAATGAGCAGTTCTTC.

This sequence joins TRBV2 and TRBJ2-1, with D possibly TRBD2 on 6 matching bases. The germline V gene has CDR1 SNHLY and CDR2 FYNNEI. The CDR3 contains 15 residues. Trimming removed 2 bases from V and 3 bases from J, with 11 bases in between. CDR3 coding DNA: TGTGCCAGCAGTGAATTTGGCGGGAACTACAATGAGCAGTTCTTC. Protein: CASSEFGGNYNEQFF.

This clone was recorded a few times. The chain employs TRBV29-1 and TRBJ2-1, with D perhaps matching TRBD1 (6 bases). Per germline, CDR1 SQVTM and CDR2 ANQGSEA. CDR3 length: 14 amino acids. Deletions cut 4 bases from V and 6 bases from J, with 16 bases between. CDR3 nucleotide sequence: TGCAGCGTTGGCTCCAGGGGACCTCTCAATGAGCAGTTCTTC. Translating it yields CSVGSRGPLNEQFF.